A single sample is the source of the 8 T cell receptor beta chains below, sequenced in a study of blood T cell repertoires in COVID-19. Repertoires were generated with immunoSEQ multiplex PCR, while TCRdb's copy carries only in-frame clones and drops some. The profile shows about 55,000 clones, 75% to 90% of them singletons. Sequencing was carried out using peripheral blood. All receptors come from an elderly man with acute or convalescent COVID-19.

This clone was seen more than once but under ten times. The chain joins TRBV19 to TRBJ1-1; D call uncertain. The CDR3 consists of 12 residues. The germline V gene encodes CDR1 LNHDA and CDR2 SQIVND (reference sequence). Trimming cost V 1 base and J 7 bases, with 7 bases left between them. The CDR3 sequence: CASSIGRNEAFF. The CDR3 DNA follows: TGTGCCAGTAGTATAGGGAGAAATGAAGCTTTCTTT.

This chain joins TRBV4-2 and TRBJ2-3; no definite D call. V shed 1 base and J shed 3 bases, with 17 bases lying between them. This CDR3 comprises 17 residues. Germline V gene sequence: CDR1 LGHNA, CDR2 YNFKEQ. CDR3 sequence (DNA): TGTGCCAGCAGCCAAGTCAGTAACACGTACGAAACAGATACGCAGTATTTT. Encoded protein: CASSQVSNTYETDTQYF.

The genes are TRBV6-5 and TRBJ2-3; tentative D call: TRBD2 (6 bases). The germline CDR1 and CDR2 sequences are MNHEY and SVGAGI. V lost 5 bases to trimming and J lost 0 bases, with 12 bases between them. This CDR3 comprises 15 residues. DNA for the CDR3: TGTGCCAGCAGTCCTGGCGGGGTAAGCACAGATACGCAGTATTTT. Residues: CASSPGGVSTDTQYF.

A single count supports this clone. The chain has TRBV6-5 and TRBJ2-3, with 8 bases matching TRBD2. Per the germline V gene, CDR1 is MNHEY and CDR2 is SVGAGI. V lost 4 bases to trimming and J lost 2 bases; unmatched junction nucleotides: 8. The CDR3 is 16 residues long. The CDR3 spells CASSSRAGAPTDTQYF. The CDR3 nucleotides read TGTGCCAGCAGTTCCCGAGCGGGGGCCCCCACAGATACGCAGTATTTT.

The chain combines TRBV7-2 with TRBJ2-3, with 10 bases that match TRBD1. CDR1 and CDR2 from the germline V gene are SGHTA and FQGNSA. The CDR3 is 17 amino acids. V lost 5 bases, J lost 5 bases, and 13 bases stayed unmatched. CDR3 sequence (DNA): TGTGCCAGCAGCGACAGAGGACAGGGGGTTCAAGGAGATACGCAGTATTTT. This sequence encodes CASSDRGQGVQGDTQYF.

The J gene is TRBJ2-5, the V gene TRBV5-1; 7 nucleotides line up with TRBD2. This CDR3 spans 17 amino acids. The V and J ends lost 0 bases and 1 base, in that order; junction bases with no gene match: 9. The V gene's germline CDR1 is SGHRS and CDR2 YFSETQ. CDR3: CASSLVPSGALQETQYF. In DNA, the CDR3 is TGCGCCAGCAGCTTGGTGCCCAGCGGGGCCCTCCAAGAGACCCAGTACTTC.

The chain joins TRBV6-6 to TRBJ2-1, with 9 positions matching TRBD2. Losses at the gene ends were 4 bases for V and 8 bases for J; bases not matched to a gene: 9. The V gene's germline CDR1 is MNHNY and CDR2 SVGAGI (reference sequence). The CDR3 contains 15 residues. CDR3: CASSSEAGGPHEQFF. CDR3 coding DNA: TGTGCCAGCAGTTCCGAAGCGGGGGGTCCTCATGAGCAGTTCTTC.

The chain couples TRBV29-1 to TRBJ1-1; no firm D call. CDR3 length: 14 amino acids. Germline CDR1 SQVTM, CDR2 ANQGSEA. Between the trimmed V and J ends, which lost 2 bases and 2 bases, there was a span of 12 bases. The CDR3 region is CSVERRTINTEAFF. The CDR3 DNA reads as TGCAGCGTTGAACGGCGTACTATTAACACTGAAGCTTTCTTT.